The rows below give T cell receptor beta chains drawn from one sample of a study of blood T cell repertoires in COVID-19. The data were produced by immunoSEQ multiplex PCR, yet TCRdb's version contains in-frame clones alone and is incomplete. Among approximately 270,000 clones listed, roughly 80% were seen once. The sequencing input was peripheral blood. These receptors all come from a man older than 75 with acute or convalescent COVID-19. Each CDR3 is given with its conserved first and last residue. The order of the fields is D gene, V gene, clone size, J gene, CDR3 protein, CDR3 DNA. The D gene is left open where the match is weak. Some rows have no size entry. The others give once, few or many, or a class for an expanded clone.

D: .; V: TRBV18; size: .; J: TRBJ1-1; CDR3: CASSSGANTEAFF; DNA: TGTGCCAGCTCCTCCGGAGCGAACACTGAAGCTTTCTTT
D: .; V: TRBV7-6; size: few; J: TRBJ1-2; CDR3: CASSPSPTTGFYGYTF; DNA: TGTGCCAGCAGCCCATCCCCCACGACAGGCTTCTATGGCTACACCTTC
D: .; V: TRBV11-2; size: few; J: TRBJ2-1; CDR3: CASPKGTLRYNEQFF; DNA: TGTGCCAGCCCTAAGGGGACACTCCGGTACAATGAGCAGTTCTTC
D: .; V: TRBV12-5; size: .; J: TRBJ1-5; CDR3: CASGSSLSNQPQHF; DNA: TGTGCTAGTGGTTCCTCCCTTTCGAATCAGCCCCAGCATTTT
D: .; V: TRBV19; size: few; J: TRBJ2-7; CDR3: CASSSTGTSGYEQYF; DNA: TGTGCCAGTAGTTCTACAGGGACGAGTGGCTACGAGCAGTACTTC
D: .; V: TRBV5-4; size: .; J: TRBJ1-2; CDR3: CASSLRGLSSSSGGGYTF; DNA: TGTGCCAGCAGCTTAAGAGGGCTCTCGTCCTCGTCGGGAGGTGGCTACACCTTC
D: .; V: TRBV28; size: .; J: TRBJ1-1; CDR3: CASRTGNTEAFF; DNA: TGTGCCAGCAGAACAGGGAACACTGAAGCTTTCTTT
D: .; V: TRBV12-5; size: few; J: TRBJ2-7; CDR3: CASGPDTSYEQYF; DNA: TGTGCTAGTGGTCCGGACACGTCCTACGAGCAGTACTTC
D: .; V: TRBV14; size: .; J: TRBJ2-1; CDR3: CASSRTGSYNEQFF; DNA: TGTGCCAGCAGCCGCACGGGCTCCTACAATGAGCAGTTCTTC
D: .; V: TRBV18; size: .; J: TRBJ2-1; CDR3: CASSPPGGSNSYNEQFF; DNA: TGTGCCAGCTCACCACCGGGGGGTTCAAATTCCTACAATGAGCAGTTCTTC
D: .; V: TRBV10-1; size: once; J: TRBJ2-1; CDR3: CASSFPDRVKTYNEQFF; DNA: TGCGCCAGCAGCTTTCCCGACAGAGTTAAAACCTACAATGAGCAGTTCTTC